These 24 T cell receptor beta chains share one sample of origin, sequenced in a study of graft-versus-host responses after intestinal transplantation. Assay used: immunoSEQ multiplex PCR; TCRdb lists only in-frame clones, some missing. The data show roughly 93,000 clones, with around 93% seen just once and roughly 0.44% held by the top ten. No antigen has been identified for these receptors. The sequences come from unstimulated CD8+ T cells sorted from spleen or lymph node cells, collected before transplant. All receptors derive from a human donor who was the organ donor for an intestinal transplant.

This clone was recorded a few times. This chain connects TRBV19 to TRBJ2-7, with D perhaps TRBD2 (5 bases). Germline CDR1 reads LNHDA; CDR2 reads SQIVND (reference sequence). The CDR3 is made up of 13 amino acids. V was pared by 3 bases and J by 1 base, with 7 bases between. CDR3 in DNA: TGTGCCAGTAGTATTACGGGATCCTACGAGCAGTACTTC. Protein product: CASSITGSYEQYF.

This clone came up once. The CDR3 DNA follows: TGTGCCAGCTCACCAGGCAGGGATCAGCCCCAGCATTTT. Its protein product is CASSPGRDQPQHF. The chain couples TRBV18 to TRBJ1-5; perhaps TRBD1 as D (5 bases). Germline values: CDR1 KGHSH, CDR2 LQKENI. This CDR3 has 13 residues. V lost 2 bases and J lost 5, with 7 bases in between. The variable domain in full, completed from reference TRBV18 and TRBJ1-5, reads NAGVMQNPRHLVRRRGQEARLRCSPMKGHSHVYWYRQLPEEGLKFMVYLQKENIIDESGMPKERFSAEFPKEGPSILRIQQVVRGDSAAYFCASSPGRDQPQHFGDGTRLSIL.

V usage is TRBV7-9 and J usage is TRBJ1-2; TRBD1 is a possible D gene (6 bases). This CDR3 has 13 amino acids. Germline V gene data show CDR1 as SEHNR and CDR2 as FQNEAQ (reference sequence). V shed 4 bases and J shed 4 bases, with 10 bases lying between them. The CDR3 spells CASSSRTVYGYTF. CDR3 DNA: TGTGCCAGCAGCTCCCGGACAGTCTATGGCTACACCTTC.

The V and J genes are TRBV13 and TRBJ1-2; D is unresolved. The CDR3 totals 13 residues. Trimming cost V 0 bases and J 13 bases, with 15 bases left between them. CDR1 is PRHDT, CDR2 FYEKMQ, per germline (reference sequence). The CDR3 bases are TGTGCCAGCAGCTTAGGACACCTTGGCTCCTTCACCTTC. Its translation is CASSLGHLGSFTF.

V gene TRBV9 combines with J gene TRBJ1-2, with 9 bases matching TRBD1. Germline CDR1 is SGDLS and CDR2 is YYNGEE. V trimming: 0 bases; J trimming: 3 bases; junction bases outside the gene matches: 3. The CDR3 runs to 15 residues. The CDR3 DNA reads TGTGCCAGCAGCGTAGAAAGGACAGGGGACTATGGCTACACCTTC. It specifies CASSVERTGDYGYTF. Full variable domain (remainder filled in from reference TRBV9 and TRBJ1-2): DSGVTQTPKHLITATGQRVTLRCSPRSGDLSVYWYQQSLDQGLQFLIQYYNGEERAKGNILERFSAQQFPDLHSELNLSSLELGDSALYFCASSVERTGDYGYTFGSGTRLTVV.

The chain couples TRBV10-3 to TRBJ2-1, with D maybe TRBD2 (6 bases). From germline, CDR1 is ENHRY and CDR2 SYGVKD. Between the trimmed V and J ends, which lost 9 bases and 7 bases, there was a span of 22 bases. CDR3 length: 15 residues. The CDR3 DNA follows: TGTGCCATACAACCTGAGGGACTGGCTACGAATGAGCAGTTCTTC. Protein product: CAIQPEGLATNEQFF.

The chain has TRBV19 and TRBJ1-5, with D uncertain. V lost 1 base and J lost 5, with 12 bases in between. Germline CDR1 and CDR2: LNHDA and SQIVND (reference sequence). The CDR3 has 15 amino acids. The CDR3 DNA follows: TGTGCCAGTAGTATAGGGACTACCACTTATCAGCCCCAGCATTTT. Translated: CASSIGTTTYQPQHF.

The CDR3 nucleotides read TGTGCCAGCAGCCTCATAGGGGGGGGCACAGATACGCAGTATTTT. It is translated as CASSLIGGGTDTQYF. The V and J genes are TRBV5-8 and TRBJ2-3, with D maybe TRBD2 (7 bases). This CDR3 has 15 residues. V lost 4 bases to trimming and J lost 1 base, with 13 bases between them. CDR1 and CDR2 from the germline V gene are SGHTS and YDEGEE.

The chain combines TRBV27 with TRBJ2-3; TRBD2 aligns across 8 bases. The trim removed 4 bases at V and 1 base at J, leaving 22 bases unmatched. CDR1 MNHEY and CDR2 SMNVEV come from the germline V gene (reference sequence). This CDR3 has 21 residues. CDR3 region: CASSSHRTTSATKNRTDTQYF. The CDR3, as DNA: TGTGCCAGCAGTTCCCACCGAACGACTAGCGCAACAAAGAACCGCACAGATACGCAGTATTTT.

This chain links TRBV11-3 with TRBJ2-1; 10 bases are a match to TRBD2. V shed 5 bases and J 4 bases; nucleotides not matched to a gene: 11. Looked up from germline, CDR1 is SGHNT and CDR2 is YENEEA. The CDR3 length is 17 residues. CDR3 in amino acids: CASSRGGSGGFYNEQFF. CDR3 bases: TGTGCCAGCAGCAGAGGGGGTAGCGGGGGGTTTTACAATGAGCAGTTCTTC.

This chain uses TRBV4-3 with TRBJ2-5, with TRBD1 matching 7 bases. The CDR3 is made up of 17 amino acids. The V gene end was trimmed by 4 bases and the J gene end by 1 base; junction bases not matched to a gene: 12. Germline CDR1 and CDR2: LGHNA and YSLEER. The CDR3 loop reads CASSRELRTGGQETQYF. CDR3 coding DNA: TGCGCCAGCAGCCGCGAGCTTAGGACAGGAGGCCAAGAGACCCAGTACTTC.

V gene TRBV14 combines with J gene TRBJ2-1; no definite D call. The CDR3 is 15 amino acids. V lost 0 bases, J lost 0 bases, and 6 bases lay in between. CDR1 and CDR2 (germline): SGHDN, FVKESK. CDR3 sequence reads: CASSQEISSYNEQFF. The DNA for the CDR3 is TGTGCCAGCAGCCAAGAAATTAGCTCCTACAATGAGCAGTTCTTC.

This chain connects TRBV9 to TRBJ2-7; 8 bases agree with TRBD2. The trim removed 0 bases at V and 6 bases at J, leaving 8 bases unmatched. Germline V gene lookup returns CDR1 SGDLS and CDR2 YYNGEE. The CDR3 contains 15 residues. In DNA form, the CDR3 reads TGTGCCAGCAGCGTAGGGGGACTAGTTGACACCGAGCAGTACTTC. This translates into CASSVGGLVDTEQYF.

The chain recombines TRBV15 with TRBJ2-3, with TRBD2 identical over 7 bases. Germline V gene sequence: CDR1 LNHNV, CDR2 YYDKDF (reference sequence). J lost 1 base, V lost 1 base, and 11 bases had no gene match. The CDR3 has 18 amino acids. The CDR3 here is CATSRGLRVAGGTDTQYF. CDR3 nucleotide sequence: TGTGCCACCAGCAGAGGCCTTCGGGTGGCGGGGGGCACAGATACGCAGTATTTT.

The J gene is TRBJ2-7, the V gene TRBV9, with D uncertain. V lost 0 bases to trimming and J lost 5 bases, with 15 bases between them. The CDR3 totals 15 residues. CDR1 SGDLS and CDR2 YYNGEE come from the germline V gene. Written as DNA, the CDR3 is TGTGCCAGCAGCGTAGAGAACGGGTTTTTTAACGAGCAGTACTTC. This gives the protein CASSVENGFFNEQYF.

DNA for the CDR3: TGTGCCAGCAGCGGGACGGGACAGGGAAGCTTCCTCTACAATGAGCAGTTCTTC. Protein: CASSGTGQGSFLYNEQFF. The gene calls are TRBV9 and TRBJ2-1, with 9 bases matching TRBD1. The CDR3 has 18 residues. Germline CDR1 SGDLS, CDR2 YYNGEE. Trimming cost V 3 bases and J 3 bases; bases outside gene matches: 13.

J is TRBJ1-2 and V is TRBV27; the match to TRBD1 covers 7 bases. V shed 0 bases and J 8 bases; nucleotides not matched to a gene: 9. The germline CDR1 and CDR2 sequences are MNHEY and SMNVEV (reference sequence). The CDR3 covers 15 residues. The CDR3 sequence is CASSLSGPTGHGYTF. In DNA form, the CDR3 reads TGTGCCAGCAGTTTATCGGGCCCGACAGGGCACGGCTACACCTTC.

V gene TRBV5-6 combines with J gene TRBJ1-3; no definite D call. The V gene's germline CDR1 is SGHDT and CDR2 YYEEEE. Trimming shortened V by 2 bases and J by 4 bases, and 13 bases separated the two germline ends. The CDR3 consists of 15 residues. DNA of the CDR3: TGTGCCAGCAGCTTCGCAGGAATTTTGGGAAACACCATATATTTT. Translated: CASSFAGILGNTIYF.

This clone showed up just once. V and J are TRBV7-3 and TRBJ2-1; D unclear. Germline values: CDR1 SGHTA, CDR2 FQGTGA. The CDR3 loop spans 13 amino acids. The V end lost 5 bases, the J end lost 0 bases, and 5 bases lay between the germline ends. CDR3 DNA: TGTGCCAGCAGCCAGGACTCCTACAATGAGCAGTTCTTC. It codes for CASSQDSYNEQFF.

This clone was detected once. The chain combines TRBV9 with TRBJ2-1; 7 nucleotides align to TRBD2. V shed 0 bases and J 5 bases; nucleotides not matched to a gene: 2. Germline V lookup: CDR1 SGDLS, CDR2 YYNGEE. CDR3 length: 14 residues. In DNA form, the CDR3 reads TGTGCCAGCAGCGTAGGGGACTATAACAATGAGCAGTTCTTC. This codes for CASSVGDYNNEQFF. Using reference TRBV9 and TRBJ2-1 for the parts outside the CDR3, the full variable domain is DSGVTQTPKHLITATGQRVTLRCSPRSGDLSVYWYQQSLDQGLQFLIQYYNGEERAKGNILERFSAQQFPDLHSELNLSSLELGDSALYFCASSVGDYNNEQFFGPGTRLTVL.

This rearrangement joins TRBV6-5 to TRBJ2-1; TRBD1 aligns across 9 bases. V lost 0 bases to trimming and J lost 6 bases; unmatched junction nucleotides: 0. The CDR3 extends over 14 amino acids. Germline-derived CDR1 and CDR2 are MNHEY and SVGAGI. CDR3: CASSYSTGGNEQFF. CDR3 DNA: TGTGCCAGCAGTTACTCGACAGGGGGCAATGAGCAGTTCTTC.

This chain uses TRBV2 with TRBJ2-5; D may be TRBD2 (7 bases). The CDR3 loop spans 14 amino acids. V shed 7 bases and J shed 3 bases, with 15 bases lying between them. From germline, CDR1 is SNHLY and CDR2 FYNNEI. The CDR3 DNA follows: TGTGCCAGCATTAGACTAGGGGGGGAAGAGACCCAGTACTTC. Translated, it gives CASIRLGGEETQYF.

In DNA, the CDR3 is TGTGCCAGCAGCTTCGTTACAGGGGGCGCAGGGAACACTGAAGCTTTCTTT. Protein product: CASSFVTGGAGNTEAFF. The rearrangement links TRBV7-2 to TRBJ1-1; 9 bases align to TRBD1. Per germline, CDR1 SGHTA and CDR2 FQGNSA. The CDR3 runs 17 residues. V was pared by 3 bases and J by 1 base, with 9 bases of the junction left unmatched. The full variable domain, with the rest looked up from reference TRBV7-2 and TRBJ1-1, is GAGVSQSPSNKVTEKGKDVELRCDPISGHTALYWYRQSLGQGLEFLIYFQGNSAPDKSGLPSDRFSAERTGGSVSTLTIQRTQQEDSAVYLCASSFVTGGAGNTEAFFGQGTRLTVV.

A single count supports this clone. V usage is TRBV19 and J usage is TRBJ2-7; no definite D call. Between the trimmed V and J ends, which lost 3 bases and 5 bases, there was a span of 8 bases. The length of the CDR3 is 12 residues. The germline gives CDR1 LNHDA, CDR2 SQIVND (reference sequence). CDR3 coding DNA: TGTGCCAGTAGTATCGGCGGCCACGAGCAGTACTTC. Encoded protein: CASSIGGHEQYF.